Given below is one T cell receptor (beta chain) in context. The sample is drawn from a study of cytomegalovirus exposure and HLA in healthy donors. Study in general: An earlier analysis identified fewer than 130 million unique TCR beta sequences in approximately 170 million T cells.

The primer mix had 60 Vbeta and 13 Jbeta primers. Assay: immunoSEQ multiplex PCR; the TCRdb copy retains only in-frame clones and omits some. The sample records 90,000 to 150,000 clones, 74% being singletons. The donors comprised healthy bone marrow donors. This CDR3 spans 14 amino acids. Per germline, CDR1 ENHRY and CDR2 SYGVKD. Trimming took off 3 bases at V and 4 bases at J, with 10 bases between the two ends. The rearrangement joins TRBV10-3 to TRBJ2-1, with a weak D call TRBD2 (5 bases). Sequencing was carried out using PBMCs. The receptor's source is a human donor in good health. The CDR3 sequence is CAISDPGLYNEQFF. The DNA of the CDR3 is TGTGCCATCAGTGACCCAGGACTGTACAATGAGCAGTTCTTC.